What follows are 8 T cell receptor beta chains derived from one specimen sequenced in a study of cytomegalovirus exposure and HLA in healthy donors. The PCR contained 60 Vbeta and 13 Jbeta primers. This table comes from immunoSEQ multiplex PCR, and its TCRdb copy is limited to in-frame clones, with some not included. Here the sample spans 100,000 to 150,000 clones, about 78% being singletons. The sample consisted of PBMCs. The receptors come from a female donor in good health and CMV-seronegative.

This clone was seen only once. CDR3 nucleotides: TGTGCCAGCAGCTTAGGACTAGCGGGACTCCTCACAGATACGCAGTATTTT. Residues: CASSLGLAGLLTDTQYF. The chain links TRBV7-9 to TRBJ2-3; 11 bases are shared with TRBD2. V trimming: 1 base; J trimming: 2 bases; junction bases outside the gene matches: 5. The CDR3 is 17 amino acids. The germline gives CDR1 SEHNR, CDR2 FQNEAQ (reference sequence). The whole variable domain, filled in from reference TRBV7-9 and TRBJ2-3, reads DTGVSQNPRHKITKRGQNVTFRCDPISEHNRLYWYRQTLGQGPEFLTYFQNEAQLEKSRLLSDRFSAERPKGSFSTLEIQRTEQGDSAMYLCASSLGLAGLLTDTQYFGPGTRLTVL.

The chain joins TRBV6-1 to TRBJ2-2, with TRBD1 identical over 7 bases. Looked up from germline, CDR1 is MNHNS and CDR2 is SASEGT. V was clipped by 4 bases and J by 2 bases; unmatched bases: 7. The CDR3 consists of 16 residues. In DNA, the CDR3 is TGTGCCAGCAGTGGGGGACAGATCCTTAACACCGGGGAGCTGTTTTTT. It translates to CASSGGQILNTGELFF.

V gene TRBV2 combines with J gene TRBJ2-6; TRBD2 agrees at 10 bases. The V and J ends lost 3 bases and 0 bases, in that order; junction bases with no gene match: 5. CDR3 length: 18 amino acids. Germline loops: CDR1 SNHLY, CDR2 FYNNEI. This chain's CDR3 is CASSDSGGFFSGANVLTF. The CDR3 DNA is TGTGCCAGCAGTGATAGCGGGGGGTTTTTCTCTGGGGCCAACGTCCTGACTTTC. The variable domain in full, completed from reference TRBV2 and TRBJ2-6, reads EPEVTQTPSHQVTQMGQEVILRCVPISNHLYFYWYRQILGQKVEFLVSFYNNEISEKSEIFDDQFSVERPDGSNFTLKIRSTKLEDSAMYFCASSDSGGFFSGANVLTFGAGSRLTVL.

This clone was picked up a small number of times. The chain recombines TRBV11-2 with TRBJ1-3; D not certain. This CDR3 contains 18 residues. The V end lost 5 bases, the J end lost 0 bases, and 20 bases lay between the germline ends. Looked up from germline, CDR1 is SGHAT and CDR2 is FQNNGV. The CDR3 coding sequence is TGTGCCAGCAGCCTTCGACCTCCGGACTCATACTCTGGAAACACCATATATTTT. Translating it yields CASSLRPPDSYSGNTIYF.

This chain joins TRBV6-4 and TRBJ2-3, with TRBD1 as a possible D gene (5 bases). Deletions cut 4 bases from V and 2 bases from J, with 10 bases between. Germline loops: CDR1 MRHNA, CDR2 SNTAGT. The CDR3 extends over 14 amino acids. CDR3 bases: TGTGCCAGCAGTGTCAGGGCGGACACAGATACGCAGTATTTT. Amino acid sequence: CASSVRADTDTQYF.

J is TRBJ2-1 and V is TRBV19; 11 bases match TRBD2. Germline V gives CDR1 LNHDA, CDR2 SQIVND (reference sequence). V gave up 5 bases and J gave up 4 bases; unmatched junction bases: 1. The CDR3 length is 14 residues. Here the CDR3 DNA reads TGTGCCAGTAGTCTAGCGGGGGGTTACAATGAGCAGTTCTTC. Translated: CASSLAGGYNEQFF.

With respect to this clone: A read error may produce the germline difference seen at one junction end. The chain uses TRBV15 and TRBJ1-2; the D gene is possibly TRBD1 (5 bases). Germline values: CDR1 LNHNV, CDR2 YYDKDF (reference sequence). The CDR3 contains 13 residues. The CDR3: CATNRRGGNGYTF. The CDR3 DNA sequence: TGTGCCACCAACAGACGGGGGGGGAATGGCTACACCTTC.

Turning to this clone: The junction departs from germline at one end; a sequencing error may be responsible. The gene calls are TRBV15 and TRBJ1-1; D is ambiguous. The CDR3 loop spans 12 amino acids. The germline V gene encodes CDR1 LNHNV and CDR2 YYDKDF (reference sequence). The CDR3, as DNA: TGTGCCACCAGCCGAGACATAGCTGAAGCTTTCTTT. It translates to CATSRDIAEAFF.